These T cell receptor beta chains were read from a single sample in a study of blood T cells in healthy people across ages. MiXCR, run by TCRdb on the 5' RACE reads, gives a single entry per CDR3 protein. The sample shows 650,000 to 950,000 distinct CDR3 sequences, around 43% of them seen only once. The sequenced material came from blood. The receptors originated from a man aged 55 to 70 in good health. The CDR3 runs from the conserved cysteine through the conserved F or W. D genes are given only for firm matches. The size of a clone is reported for some rows only, either as once, few or many, or as a class for expanded clones.

d_call: NA; v_call: TRBV5-1; j_call: TRBJ1-1; clone_size: few; cdr3_nt: TGCGCCAGCAGCTTGGCCGGGGGGAGTGTTACTGAAGCTTTCTTT; cdr3_aa: CASSLAGGSVTEAFF
d_call: TRBD1; v_call: TRBV2; j_call: TRBJ2-7; clone_size: few; cdr3_nt: TGTGCCAGCAGTGAGGGACAGGCCCTCGGGGAGCAGTACTTC; cdr3_aa: CASSEGQALGEQYF
d_call: NA; v_call: TRBV7-2; j_call: TRBJ2-4; clone_size: few; cdr3_nt: TGTGCCAGCAGCTTAGTGGTCGGGGAAAAAAACATTCAGTACTTC; cdr3_aa: CASSLVVGEKNIQYF
d_call: TRBD1; v_call: TRBV5-1; j_call: TRBJ1-2; clone_size: once; cdr3_nt: TGCGCCAGCAGCAGGGGACAGGATAACCTCTATGGCTACACCTTC; cdr3_aa: CASSRGQDNLYGYTF
d_call: NA; v_call: TRBV5-1; j_call: TRBJ1-1; clone_size: NA; cdr3_nt: TGCGCCAGCAGCTTAGCAGGGACGACTGAAGCTTTCTTT; cdr3_aa: CASSLAGTTEAFF
d_call: NA; v_call: TRBV20-1; j_call: TRBJ2-7; clone_size: NA; cdr3_nt: TGCAGTTCCCCCGGCGGGGGCAACCTGGGCTACGAGCAGTACTTC; cdr3_aa: CSSPGGGNLGYEQYF
d_call: TRBD2; v_call: TRBV9; j_call: TRBJ2-6; clone_size: NA; cdr3_nt: TGTGCCAGCAGATCTAGCGGGCCTGACTCTGGGGCCAACGTCCTGACTTTC; cdr3_aa: CASRSSGPDSGANVLTF
d_call: TRBD1; v_call: TRBV10-1; j_call: TRBJ2-5; clone_size: NA; cdr3_nt: TGCGCCAGCAGGTGGGACAGGGGGGGTCAAGAGACCCAGTACTTC; cdr3_aa: CASRWDRGGQETQYF
d_call: NA; v_call: TRBV28; j_call: TRBJ1-1; clone_size: NA; cdr3_nt: TGTGCCAGCAGTGTATGGCGGAACACTGAAGCTTTCTTT; cdr3_aa: CASSVWRNTEAFF
d_call: TRBD2; v_call: TRBV7-2; j_call: TRBJ2-5; clone_size: NA; cdr3_nt: TGTGCCAGCAGCTTCAGCGGGGGGGGCGGTAACAATGAGCAGTACTTC; cdr3_aa: CASSFSGGGGNNEQYF
d_call: NA; v_call: TRBV12-3/TRBV12-4; j_call: TRBJ1-2; clone_size: few; cdr3_nt: TGTGCCAGCAGTTTGGAGCCGACGGACTATGGCTACACCTTC; cdr3_aa: CASSLEPTDYGYTF
d_call: NA; v_call: TRBV4-3; j_call: TRBJ2-7; clone_size: NA; cdr3_nt: TGCGCCAGCAGCCAAGAAAGGTCGGTTGCAGGACCCCCGGCTGAGCAGTACTTC; cdr3_aa: CASSQERSVAGPPAEQYF
d_call: TRBD1; v_call: TRBV12-3/TRBV12-4; j_call: TRBJ2-7; clone_size: NA; cdr3_nt: TGTGCCAGCAGTTTAACCGACAGGGGACCCTACGAGCAGTACTTC; cdr3_aa: CASSLTDRGPYEQYF
d_call: TRBD1; v_call: TRBV3-1; j_call: TRBJ2-1; clone_size: NA; cdr3_nt: TGTGCCAGCAGCCAAGGGCAGGGGGACAATGAGCAGTTCTTC; cdr3_aa: CASSQGQGDNEQFF